This T cell receptor beta chain was captured by sequencing in a study of cytotoxic CD8 clonotypes in ibrutinib-treated CLL. At the level of the study: Following treatment for a median around twelve months, range 6 to 36, response samples were then taken. Study-wide findings and caveats: The study sampled sustained-remission and progressing patients at different times. Public clonotypes were rare and shrank or held steady on treatment. Clonality correlated strongly with circulating CD8+ T cells and exceeded age-matched healthy donors at baseline.

V lost 5 bases to trimming and J lost 2 bases, with 13 bases between them. CDR1 and CDR2 (germline): SGHRS, YFSETQ. The CDR3 contains 14 residues. The protocol was immunoSEQ multiplex PCR, while the TCRdb copy is restricted to in-frame clones and leaves out a portion. The table includes 300,000 or so clones, 67% detected once. Of note for this clone: Its specificity is unknown.

This clonotype originated in a human donor with chronic lymphocytic leukemia. The J gene is TRBJ1-1, the V gene TRBV5-1, with no clear D. This specimen was PBMCs, taken after 36 months of ibrutinib treatment. The CDR3 region is CASRIASTNTEAFF. In DNA form, the CDR3 reads TGCGCCAGCAGAATTGCATCGACAAACACTGAAGCTTTCTTT. Based on the CDR3 plus reference TRBV5-1 and TRBJ1-1, the full variable domain is KAGVTQTPRYLIKTRGQQVTLSCSPISGHRSVSWYQQTPGQGLQFLFEYFSETQRNKGNFPGRFSGRQFSNSRSEMNVSTLELGDSALYLCASRIASTNTEAFFGQGTRLTVV.